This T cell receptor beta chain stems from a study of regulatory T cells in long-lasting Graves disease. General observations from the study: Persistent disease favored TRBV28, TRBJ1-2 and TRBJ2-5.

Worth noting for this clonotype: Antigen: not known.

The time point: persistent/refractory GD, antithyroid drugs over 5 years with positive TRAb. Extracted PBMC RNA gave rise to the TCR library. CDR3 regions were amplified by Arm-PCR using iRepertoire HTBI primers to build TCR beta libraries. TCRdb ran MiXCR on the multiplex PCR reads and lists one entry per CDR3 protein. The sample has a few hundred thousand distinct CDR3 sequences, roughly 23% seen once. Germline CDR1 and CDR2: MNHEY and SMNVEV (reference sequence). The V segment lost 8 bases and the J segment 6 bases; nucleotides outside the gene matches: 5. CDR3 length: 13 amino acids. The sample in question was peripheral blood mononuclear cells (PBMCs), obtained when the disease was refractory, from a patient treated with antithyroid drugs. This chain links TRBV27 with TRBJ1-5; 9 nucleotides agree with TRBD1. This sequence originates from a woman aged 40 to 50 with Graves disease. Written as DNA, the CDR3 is TGTGCCAGCGAGACAGGGGGTCGTCAGCCCCAGCATTTT. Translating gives CASETGGRQPQHF.